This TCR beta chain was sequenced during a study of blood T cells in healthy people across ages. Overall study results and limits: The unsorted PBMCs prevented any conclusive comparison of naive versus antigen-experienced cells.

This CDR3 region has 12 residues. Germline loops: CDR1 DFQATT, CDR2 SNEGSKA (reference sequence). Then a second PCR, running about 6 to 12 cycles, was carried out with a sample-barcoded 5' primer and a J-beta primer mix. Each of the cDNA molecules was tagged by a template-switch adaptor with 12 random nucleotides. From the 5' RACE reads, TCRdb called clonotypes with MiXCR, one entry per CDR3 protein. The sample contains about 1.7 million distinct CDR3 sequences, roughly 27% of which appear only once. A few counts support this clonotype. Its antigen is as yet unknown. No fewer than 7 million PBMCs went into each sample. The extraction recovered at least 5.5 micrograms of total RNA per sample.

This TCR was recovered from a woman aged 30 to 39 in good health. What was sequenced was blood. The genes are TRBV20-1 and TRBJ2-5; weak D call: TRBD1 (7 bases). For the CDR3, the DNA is TGCAGCCAGGCAGGGGGGCAAGAGACCCAGTACTTC. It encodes CSQAGGQETQYF.